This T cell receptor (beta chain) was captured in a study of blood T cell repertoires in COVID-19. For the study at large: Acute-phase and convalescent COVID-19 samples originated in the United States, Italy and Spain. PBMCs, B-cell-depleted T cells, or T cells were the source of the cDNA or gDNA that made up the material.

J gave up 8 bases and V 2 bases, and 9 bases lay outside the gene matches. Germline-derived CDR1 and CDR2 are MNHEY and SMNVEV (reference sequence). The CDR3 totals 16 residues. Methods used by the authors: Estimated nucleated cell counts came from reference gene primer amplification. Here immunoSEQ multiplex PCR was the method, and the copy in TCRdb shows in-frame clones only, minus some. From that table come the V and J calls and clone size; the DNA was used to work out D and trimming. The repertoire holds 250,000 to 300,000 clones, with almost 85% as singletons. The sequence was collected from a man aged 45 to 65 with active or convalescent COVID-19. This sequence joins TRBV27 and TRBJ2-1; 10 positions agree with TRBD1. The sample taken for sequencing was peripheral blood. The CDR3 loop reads CASSLRWTGGSDEQFF. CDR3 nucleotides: TGTGCCAGCAGTTTACGGTGGACAGGGGGGAGCGATGAGCAGTTCTTC.